This is a list of T cell receptor beta chains from one sample in a study of cytomegalovirus exposure and HLA in healthy donors. Libraries were prepared by immunoSEQ multiplex PCR; TCRdb keeps only in-frame clonotypes and omits some of them. The sample shows around 37,000 clones, approximately 79% of them seen only once. The sequenced material came from PBMCs. The receptors here all came from a woman in her late teens or twenties in good health and CMV-seropositive. The CDR3 runs from the conserved cysteine through the conserved F or W. The D gene is left open where the match is weak. Clone size appears in some rows only: once, few, many, or a class for an expanded clone.

TRBD1	TRBV27	NA	TRBJ2-1	TGTGCCAGCAGTCCTCGGGACAGGTTCCCCTACAATGAGCAGTTCTTC	CASSPRDRFPYNEQFF
TRBD1	TRBV18	NA	TRBJ1-3	TGTGCCAGCTCACCCCTTCGACAGGGGGCGGTAGGATCTGGAAACACCATATATTTT	CASSPLRQGAVGSGNTIYF
NA	TRBV28	NA	TRBJ2-1	TGTGCCAGCAGGGGGCAGGGCAACTACAATGAGCAGTTCTTC	CASRGQGNYNEQFF
TRBD1	TRBV27	NA	TRBJ1-2	TGTGCCAGCAGTTTATATACAGGGGGCGACTATGGCTACACCTTC	CASSLYTGGDYGYTF
TRBD2	TRBV9	NA	TRBJ2-7	TGTGCCAGCAGCGAACTAGCGGGAGCTCCCTACGAGCAGTACTTC	CASSELAGAPYEQYF
TRBD1	TRBV19	NA	TRBJ1-5	TGTGCCAGTAGCCCGACAGGGGACCCCTATAGCAATCAGCCCCAGCATTTT	CASSPTGDPYSNQPQHF
TRBD2	TRBV18	NA	TRBJ2-4	TGTGCCAGCTCACCCGGGACTAGTCGGCAAAACATTCAGTACTTC	CASSPGTSRQNIQYF
NA	TRBV21-1	medium-sized	TRBJ2-7	TGTGCCAGCAGCAAAGGGACAGGGGGCTACGAGCAGTACTTC	CASSKGTGGYEQYF
NA	TRBV7-9	NA	TRBJ2-4	TGTGCCAGCAGCTCCGGGGAGGCCAAAAACATTCAGTACTTC	CASSSGEAKNIQYF
NA	TRBV2	NA	TRBJ2-3	TGTGCCAGCAGGCAAACTAGCCTCGATAGCACAGATACGCAGTATTTT	CASRQTSLDSTDTQYF
NA	TRBV29-1	NA	TRBJ2-3	TGCAGCGTTGACAAAGCGGTATCAGATACGCAGTATTTT	CSVDKAVSDTQYF
TRBD2	TRBV5-6	NA	TRBJ2-1	TGTGCCAGCAGCTTGGGACTAGCATATGGTGAGCAGTTCTTC	CASSLGLAYGEQFF
NA	TRBV5-5	NA	TRBJ2-7	TGTGCCAGCAGCTCCAGGGACACAGACTACGAGCAGTACTTC	CASSSRDTDYEQYF